The 3 T cell receptor beta chains below all came from one sample that was sequenced in a study of blood T cell repertoires in COVID-19. Data came from immunoSEQ multiplex PCR; TCRdb stores just in-frame clones and leaves some out. The repertoire includes some 290,000 clones, less than 85% of them detected once, and about 4.5% sits in the top ten. What was sequenced was peripheral blood. The receptor source for this set is a man aged 55 to 70 who had recovered from COVID-19.

The chain couples TRBV24-1 to TRBJ1-6; weak D call: TRBD1 (5 bases). The germline V gene encodes CDR1 KGHDR and CDR2 SFDVKD. The CDR3 is made up of 13 amino acids. V lost 6 bases, J lost 7 bases, and 9 bases lay in between. The CDR3 protein is CATSRGSNSPLHF. In DNA, the CDR3 is TGTGCCACCAGTCGGGGGTCCAATTCACCCCTCCACTTT.

The gene calls are TRBV2 and TRBJ2-7; 9 nucleotides agree with TRBD1. The CDR3 extends over 14 amino acids. From germline, CDR1 is SNHLY and CDR2 FYNNEI. J gave up 1 base and V 3 bases, and 1 base lay outside the gene matches. The CDR3 DNA is TGTGCCAGCAGTGAGGACAGGGGATCCTACGAGCAGTACTTC. Protein product: CASSEDRGSYEQYF.

The gene calls are TRBV13 and TRBJ1-1, with 7 bases identical to TRBD1. Germline lookup yields CDR1 PRHDT and CDR2 FYEKMQ (reference sequence). The CDR3 sequence is 14 residues long. The V and J ends lost 3 bases and 1 base, in that order; junction bases with no gene match: 2. The CDR3 loop is CASSFAGGNTEAFF. The DNA of the CDR3 is TGTGCCAGCAGCTTCGCAGGGGGGAACACTGAAGCTTTCTTT.